This entry lists 26 T cell receptor beta chains sequenced from one sample in a study of technical replicates of blood from a few donors. Sequenced by immunoSEQ multiplex PCR; TCRdb stores in-frame clones only, minus some. The sample has about 80,000 clones, approximately 97% seen once. Sequencing was done on a sample of T cells isolated from PBMCs. The source of these receptors is a human donor in good health.

The V call is TRBV28, the J call TRBJ1-5, with 8 positions matching TRBD1. The J segment lost 6 bases and the V segment lost 6 bases, leaving 7 bases of the junction unmatched. Germline CDR1 is MDHEN and CDR2 is SYDVKM. The CDR3 has 14 amino acids. CDR3 in DNA: TGTGCCAGCAGACACAGGGGGTCTGGTCAGCCCCAGCATTTT. Its protein is CASRHRGSGQPQHF.

The chain couples TRBV28 to TRBJ2-7; D remains ambiguous. From germline, CDR1 is MDHEN and CDR2 SYDVKM. V was pared by 2 bases and J by 6 bases, with 5 bases between. The CDR3 has 11 residues. CDR3 amino acids: CASSLRSEQYF. The DNA for the CDR3 is TGTGCCAGCAGTTTAAGGAGCGAGCAGTACTTC.

The chain uses TRBV2 and TRBJ2-7; 7 nucleotides line up with TRBD1. CDR1 and CDR2 (germline): SNHLY, FYNNEI. The CDR3 covers 15 residues. Trimming cost V 4 bases and J 3 bases; bases outside gene matches: 9. CDR3 nucleotide sequence: TGTGCCAGCAGTGTCCCCCGACAGGGAATCTACGAGCAGTACTTC. It yields the protein CASSVPRQGIYEQYF. Drawing the rest from reference TRBV2 and TRBJ2-7, the complete variable domain is EPEVTQTPSHQVTQMGQEVILRCVPISNHLYFYWYRQILGQKVEFLVSFYNNEISEKSEIFDDQFSVERPDGSNFTLKIRSTKLEDSAMYFCASSVPRQGIYEQYFGPGTRLTVT.

The chain carries TRBV6-1 and TRBJ1-1; D is ambiguous. The CDR3 runs 13 residues. The V gene's germline CDR1 is MNHNS and CDR2 SASEGT. V dropped 11 bases and J dropped 1 base, with 14 bases sitting between them. The CDR3 loop reads CAAPGSKNTEAFF. In DNA, the CDR3 is TGTGCCGCACCAGGCAGTAAGAACACTGAAGCTTTCTTT.

V gene TRBV5-1 combines with J gene TRBJ1-1; D remains ambiguous. The CDR3 contains 13 residues. Germline assignment: CDR1 SGHRS and CDR2 YFSETQ. V lost 3 bases and J 4 bases, leaving 10 bases between the germline ends. CDR3 sequence: CASSSPGSTEAFF. The DNA of the CDR3 is TGCGCCAGCAGCTCTCCGGGTAGCACTGAAGCTTTCTTT.

This clone appeared once. The V call is TRBV9, the J call TRBJ2-1; D possibly corresponds to TRBD1 (6 bases). CDR1 and CDR2 (germline): SGDLS, YYNGEE. The CDR3 consists of 13 residues. V gave up 7 bases and J gave up 7 bases, with 15 bases separating them. The CDR3 region has the DNA TGTGCCAGCTCCCAAGGGGGTGGGAATGAGCAGTTCTTC. Translated: CASSQGGGNEQFF.

The V gene is TRBV5-1, the J gene TRBJ2-7; 8 bases match TRBD1. This CDR3 has 15 amino acids. From germline, CDR1 is SGHRS and CDR2 YFSETQ. Trimming at V came to 0 bases and at J to 1 base, leaving 3 bases not matched to a gene. The CDR3 protein is CASSLADRVSYEQYF. The CDR3 DNA sequence: TGCGCCAGCAGCTTGGCGGACAGGGTGTCCTACGAGCAGTACTTC.

The V gene is TRBV11-3, the J gene TRBJ1-6; D gene unclear. Trimming shortened V by 5 bases and J by 5 bases, and 4 bases separated the two germline ends. The CDR3 totals 12 residues. Germline CDR1 and CDR2: SGHNT and YENEEA. CDR3 in DNA: TGTGCCAGCAGCCAGGATAATTCACCCCTCCACTTT. This codes for CASSQDNSPLHF.

The J gene is TRBJ1-2, the V gene TRBV7-9; tentatively, D is TRBD1 (6 bases). The CDR3 spans 15 residues. Germline CDR1 is SEHNR and CDR2 is FQNEAQ (reference sequence). The ends were cut back, 2 bases at V and 4 bases at J, with 14 bases in the middle. The CDR3 here is CASSLRTAVLYGYTF. In DNA, the CDR3 is TGTGCCAGCAGCTTACGGACAGCCGTCCTCTATGGCTACACCTTC.

The V and J genes are TRBV6-5 and TRBJ1-3, with D possibly TRBD1 on 6 matching bases. CDR3 length: 16 amino acids. The V gene's germline CDR1 is MNHEY and CDR2 SVGAGI. Trimming stripped 6 bases from V and 0 bases from J, with 15 bases between. The CDR3 nucleotides read TGTGCCAGCAGCTACGCGACAGGAAGCTCTGGAAACACCATATATTTT. Its translation is CASSYATGSSGNTIYF.

The V call is TRBV10-1, the J call TRBJ2-1; 8 nucleotides match TRBD2. Per germline, CDR1 WNHNN and CDR2 SYGVQD (reference sequence). This CDR3 contains 16 residues. V shed 3 bases and J 4 bases; nucleotides not matched to a gene: 8. This CDR3 is CASSDSSGGSYNEQFF. For the CDR3, the DNA is TGCGCCAGCAGTGATTCCAGCGGGGGATCGTACAATGAGCAGTTCTTC.

This rearrangement joins TRBV5-1 to TRBJ1-2, with 7 bases aligning to TRBD1. Germline loops: CDR1 SGHRS, CDR2 YFSETQ. J gave up 7 bases and V 6 bases, and 6 bases lay outside the gene matches. The CDR3 length is 12 residues. CDR3 sequence (DNA): TGCGCCAGCACCCTGGGACAGCTTGGCTACACCTTC. The encoded protein is CASTLGQLGYTF.

This chain joins TRBV2 and TRBJ1-5; a weak D match, TRBD1 (5 bases). The germline CDR1 and CDR2 sequences are SNHLY and FYNNEI. The CDR3 sequence is 14 residues long. Trimming pared 3 bases from V and 4 bases from J, leaving 10 bases between. CDR3 region: CASSDRVGNQPQHF. CDR3 nucleotides: TGTGCCAGCAGTGACAGGGTAGGGAATCAGCCCCAGCATTTT.

The rearrangement uses TRBV30 and TRBJ1-1; 8 positions agree with TRBD1. The CDR3 loop spans 11 amino acids. The trim removed 0 bases at V and 11 bases at J, leaving 2 bases unmatched. In germline, CDR1 is GTSNPN, CDR2 SVGIG (reference sequence). As DNA, the CDR3 is TGTGCCTGGAGTGTGACAGGGGAGGCTTTCTTT. This translates into CAWSVTGEAFF.

The rearrangement uses TRBV7-9 and TRBJ2-7; 11 nucleotides align to TRBD2. CDR1 and CDR2 from the germline V gene are SEHNR and FQNEAQ (reference sequence). The length of the CDR3 is 14 residues. The V gene end was trimmed by 6 bases and the J gene end by 5 bases; junction bases not matched to a gene: 6. The CDR3 region has the DNA TGTGCCAGCAGAATAGCGGGAGGGGTCGACGAGCAGTACTTC. Translating it yields CASRIAGGVDEQYF.

The rearrangement joins TRBV2 to TRBJ2-6; tentative D call: TRBD1 (5 bases). The germline V gene encodes CDR1 SNHLY and CDR2 FYNNEI. The CDR3 is made up of 16 amino acids. The V end lost 7 bases, the J end lost 4 bases, and 17 bases lay between the germline ends. CDR3 region: CASIPPLTAGANVLTF. The CDR3 region has the DNA TGTGCCAGCATCCCGCCCTTGACAGCAGGGGCCAACGTCCTGACTTTC.

The chain carries TRBV5-8 and TRBJ2-2; D unresolved. This CDR3 is 13 amino acids long. Germline values: CDR1 SGHTS, CDR2 YDEGEE. V was pared by 4 bases and J by 7 bases, with 11 bases between. The CDR3 nucleotides are TGTGCCAGCAGCATAAACTATATCGGGGAGCTGTTTTTT. This encodes CASSINYIGELFF.

The chain joins TRBV27 to TRBJ2-3; D is unclear. CDR1 and CDR2 from the germline V gene are MNHEY and SMNVEV (reference sequence). Trimming stripped 5 bases from V and 1 base from J, with 16 bases between. This CDR3 region has 16 residues. DNA of the CDR3: TGTGCCAGCAGTGGCCGAGATGGAGCACGCACAGATACGCAGTATTTT. Protein product: CASSGRDGARTDTQYF.

The rearrangement uses TRBV5-1 and TRBJ1-3; D remains ambiguous. CDR3 length equals 16 residues. In germline, CDR1 is SGHRS, CDR2 YFSETQ. Trimming stripped 4 bases from V and 2 bases from J, with 16 bases between. The CDR3 is CASSLDRGIPGNTIYF. For the CDR3, the DNA is TGCGCCAGCAGCCTGGATCGAGGTATTCCTGGAAACACCATATATTTT.

This clone was recorded only once. CDR3 region: CASSHSNEAMNTEAFF. CDR3 coding DNA: TGCGCCAGCAGCCATTCAAATGAGGCCATGAACACTGAAGCTTTCTTT. This chain connects TRBV5-1 to TRBJ1-1; D gene unclear. Germline values: CDR1 SGHRS, CDR2 YFSETQ. Trimming cost V 4 bases and J 0 bases, with 16 bases left between them. The CDR3 spans 16 residues. Complete variable domain (other parts from reference TRBV5-1 and TRBJ1-1): KAGVTQTPRYLIKTRGQQVTLSCSPISGHRSVSWYQQTPGQGLQFLFEYFSETQRNKGNFPGRFSGRQFSNSRSEMNVSTLELGDSALYLCASSHSNEAMNTEAFFGQGTRLTVV.

The chain recombines TRBV5-1 with TRBJ2-3; D might be TRBD2 (6 bases). The CDR3 spans 15 residues. The V and J ends lost 2 bases and 3 bases respectively, with 13 bases between them. Germline V gene sequence: CDR1 SGHRS, CDR2 YFSETQ. The CDR3 sequence: CASSFKGGGTDTQYF. The CDR3 region has the DNA TGCGCCAGCAGCTTCAAGGGAGGAGGGACAGATACGCAGTATTTT.

Points on this clone: A junction end diverges from the germline sequence, so it may reflect a read error. This chain links TRBV15 with TRBJ2-5, with TRBD2 identical over 8 bases. This CDR3 is 17 amino acids long. Germline CDR1 is LNHNV and CDR2 is YYDKDF (reference sequence). As DNA, the CDR3 is TGTACCACCAGCAGAGATCCCCGGGCGGGGGGCTCGGAGACCCAGTACTTC. As protein: CTTSRDPRAGGSETQYF.

This chain uses TRBV25-1 with TRBJ1-4, with no clear D. V lost 6 bases to trimming and J lost 11 bases, with 10 bases between them. Per germline, CDR1 MGHDK and CDR2 SYGVNS. This CDR3 has 11 amino acids. CDR3 residues: CASRLADKLFF. The CDR3 region has the DNA TGTGCCAGCAGGTTGGCAGATAAACTGTTTTTT. Supplemented by reference TRBV25-1 and TRBJ1-4, the full variable domain reads EADIYQTPRYLVIGTGKKITLECSQTMGHDKMYWYQQDPGMELHLIHYSYGVNSTEKGDLSSESTVSRIRTEHFPLTLESARPSHTSQYLCASRLADKLFFGSGTQLSVL.

J is TRBJ2-3 and V is TRBV5-1, with 7 bases that match TRBD2. This CDR3 has 14 amino acids. Germline CDR1 is SGHRS and CDR2 is YFSETQ. V gave up 0 bases and J gave up 10 bases; unmatched junction bases: 8. In nucleotides, the CDR3 is TGCGCCAGCAGCTTGGAGCAAGGGAGGGCCCCGCAGTATTTT. Its protein product is CASSLEQGRAPQYF.

This chain connects TRBV2 to TRBJ1-2, with TRBD1 as a possible D gene (6 bases). Germline CDR1 reads SNHLY; CDR2 reads FYNNEI. The CDR3 length is 15 residues. V lost 4 bases and J 6 bases, leaving 18 bases between the germline ends. This CDR3 is CASSAPRGWSDGYTF. The CDR3 bases are TGTGCCAGCAGTGCCCCGAGGGGGTGGTCTGATGGCTACACCTTC.

This clone is a singleton in its sample. The V call is TRBV4-1, the J call TRBJ2-7; 9 bases are shared with TRBD1. The germline V gene encodes CDR1 MGHRA and CDR2 YSYEKL. Trimming took 8 bases from V and 1 from J; bases not matched to a gene: 9. The CDR3 is 15 amino acids. The CDR3 spells CASGSGTGPSYEQYF. As DNA, the CDR3 is TGCGCCAGCGGGTCGGGGACAGGGCCGTCCTACGAGCAGTACTTC.